These 30 T cell receptor beta chains share one sample of origin, sequenced in a study of response to subunit inactivated influenza vaccine. TCRdb passed the RT-PCR reads through MiXCR, listing each CDR3 protein once. The sample has 650,000 to 800,000 distinct CDR3 sequences, approximately 15% seen once; the top ten hold less than 9%. The sequences come from PBMCs from blood, collected around 15 days before vaccination. These receptors originate from a man in his fifties or sixties who received an inactivated influenza vaccine.

This clonotype was seen only a few times. The chain employs TRBV7-2 and TRBJ2-5; 9 nucleotides match TRBD2. Germline lookup yields CDR1 SGHTA and CDR2 FQGNSA. CDR3 length: 16 residues. The trim removed 0 bases at V and 5 bases at J, leaving 7 bases unmatched. The CDR3: CASSLADLAGLETQYF. CDR3 DNA sequence: TGTGCCAGCAGCTTAGCAGACCTAGCGGGATTGGAGACCCAGTACTTC.

This clonotype was seen many times. The chain joins TRBV20-1 to TRBJ2-2; the D is unclear. Germline V gives CDR1 DFQATT, CDR2 SNEGSKA (reference sequence). V lost 2 bases, J lost 0 bases, and 4 bases lay in between. CDR3 length equals 13 residues. The chain's CDR3 is CSARPPNTGELFF. The CDR3, as DNA: TGCAGTGCTAGACCCCCGAACACCGGGGAGCTGTTTTTT.

This clonotype was recorded a few times. The chain recombines TRBV2 with TRBJ1-2; no reliable D call. The CDR3 contains 12 residues. The V gene lost 7 bases and the J gene lost 5 bases, with 11 bases spanning the gap. CDR1 is SNHLY, CDR2 FYNNEI, per germline. CDR3 sequence: CASIENKYGYTF. The CDR3 region has the DNA TGTGCCAGCATTGAGAATAAGTATGGCTACACCTTC.

This clonotype was seen a few times. This chain connects TRBV19 to TRBJ2-1, with TRBD1 matching 7 bases. J lost 6 bases, V lost 10 bases, and 9 bases had no gene match. The CDR3 spans 13 residues. In germline, CDR1 is LNHDA, CDR2 SQIVND (reference sequence). CDR3 sequence (DNA): TGTGCCACAGAAGACAGGGCTGGCAATGAGCAGTTCTTC. Translating it yields CATEDRAGNEQFF.

This clonotype has more than one count but fewer than ten. The chain combines TRBV9 with TRBJ2-7; the match to TRBD2 covers 10 bases. V lost 3 bases to trimming and J lost 2 bases; unmatched junction nucleotides: 8. CDR1 and CDR2 (germline): SGDLS, YYNGEE. This CDR3 comprises 16 residues. The chain's CDR3 is CASSAGSGRWAYEQYF. The CDR3 bases are TGTGCCAGCAGCGCGGGTAGCGGGAGGTGGGCCTACGAGCAGTACTTC. Using reference TRBV9 and TRBJ2-7 for the parts outside the CDR3, the full variable domain is DSGVTQTPKHLITATGQRVTLRCSPRSGDLSVYWYQQSLDQGLQFLIQYYNGEERAKGNILERFSAQQFPDLHSELNLSSLELGDSALYFCASSAGSGRWAYEQYFGPGTRLTVT.

This clonotype has more than one count but fewer than ten. The chain combines TRBV20-1 with TRBJ1-2; TRBD1 is a possible D gene (5 bases). Per the germline V gene, CDR1 is DFQATT and CDR2 is SNEGSKA (reference sequence). Between the trimmed V and J ends, which lost 2 bases and 5 bases, there was a span of 15 bases. This CDR3 comprises 14 residues. The CDR3 sequence is CSARPQGEPYGYTF. CDR3 sequence (DNA): TGCAGTGCTAGACCCCAAGGGGAACCTTATGGCTACACCTTC.

This clonotype was found a few times. The rearrangement uses TRBV12-3 or TRBV12-4 and TRBJ1-1; D is perhaps TRBD1 (5 bases). The ends were cut back, 1 base at V and 1 base at J, with 16 bases in the middle. The CDR3 consists of 17 residues. CDR3 nucleotides: TGTGCCAGCAGTTTAGGGGGTGGGGGACGGAGGAACACTGAAGCTTTCTTT. Protein product: CASSLGGGGRRNTEAFF.

This clonotype was detected a few times. The chain couples TRBV10-3 to TRBJ1-1; 8 bases fit TRBD1. The CDR3 length is 14 residues. The J segment lost 3 bases and the V segment lost 2 bases, leaving 2 bases of the junction unmatched. The germline V gene encodes CDR1 ENHRY and CDR2 SYGVKD. CDR3 residues: CAISEPDRDTEAFF. The CDR3 DNA sequence: TGTGCCATCAGTGAGCCGGACAGGGACACTGAAGCTTTCTTT.

Many counts were recorded for this clonotype. The chain employs TRBV5-1 and TRBJ2-7; D perhaps matches TRBD2 (6 bases). The CDR3 contains 12 residues. The ends were cut back, 4 bases at V and 6 bases at J, with 11 bases in the middle. Germline V gives CDR1 SGHRS, CDR2 YFSETQ. The CDR3 DNA reads TGCGCCAGCAGCCCCTACGGGGGCGAGCAGTACTTC. Translating it yields CASSPYGGEQYF.

This clonotype was found many times. The chain uses TRBV28 and TRBJ2-2; unclear D gene. Deletions cut 7 bases from V and 0 bases from J, with 6 bases between. CDR1 MDHEN and CDR2 SYDVKM come from the germline V gene. This CDR3 has 13 amino acids. CDR3 sequence reads: CASKETNTGELFF. As DNA, the CDR3 is TGTGCCAGCAAGGAGACGAACACCGGGGAGCTGTTTTTT. Combining the CDR3 with reference TRBV28 and TRBJ2-2 gives the whole variable domain DVKVTQSSRYLVKRTGEKVFLECVQDMDHENMFWYRQDPGLGLRLIYFSYDVKMKEKGDIPEGYSVSREKKERFSLILESASTNQTSMYLCASKETNTGELFFGEGSRLTVL.

Note on this clonotype: One base away lies a much larger clone, so this may be a sequencing read error. The chain recombines TRBV5-1 with TRBJ2-1, with 9 bases lining up with TRBD2. Looked up from germline, CDR1 is SGHRS and CDR2 is YFSETQ. V gave up 2 bases and J gave up 9 bases; unmatched junction bases: 9. CDR3 length: 15 amino acids. This CDR3 reads CASSLVAGGDLEQFF. CDR3 bases: TGCGCCAGCAGCTTAGTTGCGGGGGGGGATCTTGAGCAGTTCTTC.

This clonotype was observed at least ten times. The chain is built from TRBV7-9 and TRBJ2-1; 8 bases line up with TRBD2. Losses at the gene ends were 6 bases for V and 4 bases for J; bases not matched to a gene: 8. Germline lookup yields CDR1 SEHNR and CDR2 FQNEAQ (reference sequence). The length of the CDR3 is 15 residues. The CDR3 DNA reads as TGTGCCAGCAGTCCGGGATTAGCGGGGTACAATGAGCAGTTCTTC. As protein: CASSPGLAGYNEQFF.

This clonotype has just a few counts. The gene calls are TRBV27 and TRBJ2-3, with TRBD1 as a possible D gene (5 bases). Germline V gives CDR1 MNHEY, CDR2 SMNVEV (reference sequence). V was shortened by 2 bases and J by 0 bases, with 12 bases between the two germline ends. The CDR3 contains 16 residues. CDR3 bases: TGTGCCAGCAGTTTAAGGGGCCGGGTTAGCACAGATACGCAGTATTTT. This encodes CASSLRGRVSTDTQYF.

V and J are TRBV30 and TRBJ2-5; 12 nucleotides match TRBD2. There are 14 residues in the CDR3. The germline V gene encodes CDR1 GTSNPN and CDR2 SVGIG (reference sequence). Here the CDR3 DNA reads TGTGCAATTACTAGCGGGGGGTACCAAGAGACCCAGTACTTC. It encodes CAITSGGYQETQYF. Supplemented by reference TRBV30 and TRBJ2-5, the full variable domain reads SQTIHQWPATLVQPVGSPLSLECTVEGTSNPNLYWYRQAAGRGLQLLFYSVGIGQISSEVPQNLSASRPQDRQFILSSKKLLLSDSGFYLCAITSGGYQETQYFGPGTRLLVL.

The sample holds a few counts of this clonotype. V gene TRBV7-9 combines with J gene TRBJ1-1; the match to TRBD1 covers 10 bases. V gave up 5 bases and J gave up 5 bases; unmatched junction bases: 5. The germline V gene encodes CDR1 SEHNR and CDR2 FQNEAQ (reference sequence). This CDR3 is 14 amino acids long. The CDR3, as DNA: TGTGCCAGCAGCAACGGACAGGGGGGAACTGAAGCTTTCTTT. It yields the protein CASSNGQGGTEAFF.

This chain connects TRBV4-1 to TRBJ2-2; 7 bases match TRBD1. The CDR3 loop spans 22 amino acids. Germline loops: CDR1 MGHRA, CDR2 YSYEKL. V was pared by 0 bases and J by 1 base, with 20 bases of the junction left unmatched. This chain's CDR3 is CASSQEVRVSEGAVMNTGELFF. The DNA for the CDR3 is TGCGCCAGCAGCCAAGAAGTTCGGGTATCCGAGGGGGCGGTTATGAACACCGGGGAGCTGTTTTTT.

The chain combines TRBV4-1 with TRBJ2-1; 7 bases are shared with TRBD1. Germline V lookup: CDR1 MGHRA, CDR2 YSYEKL. Unmatched junction bases numbered 5, after V lost 0 bases and J lost 6 bases. The CDR3 extends over 15 amino acids. DNA of the CDR3: TGCGCCAGCAGCCAAGATTGGACAGGTCCCAATGAGCAGTTCTTC. This translates into CASSQDWTGPNEQFF.

This clonotype was recorded a few times. The chain uses TRBV20-1 and TRBJ2-1; no reliable D call. The CDR3 runs to 12 residues. The V end was cut by 6 bases, the J end by 7 bases, with 13 bases between. Germline-derived CDR1 and CDR2 are DFQATT and SNEGSKA (reference sequence). The CDR3 spells CSAEDKENEQFF. CDR3 nucleotide sequence: TGCAGTGCAGAAGACAAGGAAAATGAGCAGTTCTTC.

This rearrangement joins TRBV4-2 to TRBJ1-2; D is uncertain. The CDR3 extends over 16 amino acids. Per the germline V gene, CDR1 is LGHNA and CDR2 is YNFKEQ. The V and J ends lost 0 bases and 0 bases respectively, with 11 bases between them. CDR3 in amino acids: CASSQDGHTTNYGYTF. CDR3 nucleotide sequence: TGTGCCAGCAGCCAAGATGGGCATACCACTAACTATGGCTACACCTTC.

This clonotype was seen only a few times. The chain has TRBV15 and TRBJ1-4; 7 bases agree with TRBD1. Losses at the gene ends were 6 bases for V and 2 bases for J; bases not matched to a gene: 6. The CDR3 spans 15 residues. The germline V gene has CDR1 LNHNV and CDR2 YYDKDF (reference sequence). CDR3 in amino acids: CATRTGWATNEKLFF. DNA of the CDR3: TGTGCCACCAGGACAGGGTGGGCGACTAATGAAAAACTGTTTTTT.

There are a few counts of this clonotype. The chain employs TRBV6-2 or TRBV6-3 and TRBJ1-1, with D perhaps TRBD1 (6 bases). The CDR3 length is 20 residues. V lost 2 bases and J lost 5, with 30 bases in between. Germline assignment: CDR1 MNHEY and CDR2 SVGEGT. The CDR3 loop is CASSYPYSDRSGGRATEAFF. The DNA for the CDR3 is TGTGCCAGCAGTTACCCCTACTCTGACAGGTCGGGAGGCAGAGCGACTGAAGCTTTCTTT.

The chain uses TRBV15 and TRBJ2-5, with D perhaps TRBD2 (6 bases). The ends were cut back, 5 bases at V and 4 bases at J, with 14 bases in the middle. The germline gives CDR1 LNHNV, CDR2 YYDKDF (reference sequence). There are 14 residues in the CDR3. The CDR3 bases are TGTGCCACCAGCGGTTCGGGGGTGAGAGAGACCCAGTACTTC. This gives the protein CATSGSGVRETQYF.

This clonotype was seen only a few times. V and J are TRBV7-2 and TRBJ2-5; 11 nucleotides agree with TRBD2. The CDR3 runs to 15 residues. Trimming cost V 2 bases and J 8 bases; bases outside gene matches: 7. Germline CDR1 reads SGHTA; CDR2 reads FQGNSA. For the CDR3, the DNA is TGTGCCAGCAGCTTATCGACTAGCGGGGTACACACCCAGTACTTC. Translating it yields CASSLSTSGVHTQYF.

The chain links TRBV7-2 to TRBJ2-1; 8 nucleotides align to TRBD2. The CDR3 spans 16 residues. Germline V lookup: CDR1 SGHTA, CDR2 FQGNSA. Germline trimming cut 5 bases from V and 2 bases from J; bases unmatched to any gene: 8. The CDR3 sequence: CASSPYRAGAYNEQFF. CDR3 coding DNA: TGTGCCAGCAGCCCGTATCGAGCGGGAGCCTACAATGAGCAGTTCTTC.

J is TRBJ1-2 and V is TRBV28, with D possibly matching TRBD1 (5 bases). The ends were cut back, 6 bases at V and 4 bases at J, with 12 bases in the middle. Per germline, CDR1 MDHEN and CDR2 SYDVKM. CDR3 size: 13 residues. DNA of the CDR3: TGTGCCAGCAGCCCAGGGACTCCCTATGGCTACACCTTC. Translated: CASSPGTPYGYTF.

V is TRBV25-1 and J is TRBJ2-2; TRBD2 aligns across 8 bases. The CDR3 is 17 amino acids. Germline V gives CDR1 MGHDK, CDR2 SYGVNS. V gave up 4 bases and J gave up 4 bases; unmatched junction bases: 11. The CDR3 bases are TGTGCCAGCAGTGCAAACCCCGGGACTAGAATCACCGGGGAGCTGTTTTTT. As protein: CASSANPGTRITGELFF.

The V gene is TRBV4-1, the J gene TRBJ1-3; D might be TRBD1 (5 bases). This CDR3 is built from 16 residues. V was clipped by 3 bases and J by 2 bases, with 14 bases between them. CDR1 MGHRA and CDR2 YSYEKL come from the germline V gene. This CDR3 reads CASSHSQGEPGNTIYF. The CDR3 DNA is TGCGCCAGCAGCCATTCCCAGGGTGAGCCTGGAAACACCATATATTTT.

This clonotype was counted only a few times. CDR3 in amino acids: CASSYSRGPRSTDTQYF. The CDR3 region has the DNA TGTGCCAGCAGTTACTCCAGGGGGCCCCGATCCACAGATACGCAGTATTTT. The chain combines TRBV6-2 or TRBV6-3 with TRBJ2-3; TRBD1 aligns across 8 bases. V was pared by 0 bases and J by 2 bases, with 7 bases of the junction left unmatched. The CDR3 has 17 residues. Germline-derived CDR1 and CDR2 are MNHEY and SVGEGT.

This clonotype came up many times. The chain employs TRBV4-2 and TRBJ2-5; the D gene could be TRBD1 or TRBD2 (5 bases each). V lost 5 bases and J lost 4, with 5 bases in between. The germline V gene has CDR1 LGHNA and CDR2 YNFKEQ. This CDR3 comprises 11 residues. CDR3 DNA: TGTGCCAGCAGCGGGGGAGAGACCCAGTACTTC. Residues: CASSGGETQYF.

The chain recombines TRBV7-2 with TRBJ2-5; D is tentatively TRBD1 or TRBD2 (6 bases each). V lost 2 bases, J lost 7 bases, and 20 bases lay in between. Germline V lookup: CDR1 SGHTA, CDR2 FQGNSA. The CDR3 spans 16 residues. CDR3 coding DNA: TGTGCCAGCAGCTTAAGGGGGGCAGGGTCCTCGAGGACCCAGTACTTC. Protein product: CASSLRGAGSSRTQYF.